This entry lists 17 T cell receptor beta chains sequenced from one sample in a study of blood T cell repertoires in COVID-19. Assay: immunoSEQ multiplex PCR; the TCRdb copy retains only in-frame clones and omits some. The sample holds approximately 210,000 clones, 88% seen once. Sample: peripheral blood. The receptors were gathered from a man between 18 and 29 years old with active or convalescent COVID-19.

The chain has TRBV7-3 and TRBJ2-1; 12 bases are shared with TRBD1. The CDR3 is made up of 18 amino acids. CDR1 SGHTA and CDR2 FQGTGA come from the germline V gene. J gave up 4 bases and V 2 bases, and 9 bases lay outside the gene matches. CDR3 in amino acids: CASSLERDRGRGYNEQFF. In DNA form, the CDR3 reads TGTGCCAGCAGCTTAGAGCGGGACAGGGGGCGCGGATACAATGAGCAGTTCTTC.

The chain is built from TRBV9 and TRBJ2-3, with D possibly being TRBD2 (8 bases). V was cut by 4 bases and J by 7 bases, with 22 bases left in between. CDR1 SGDLS and CDR2 YYNGEE come from the germline V gene. This CDR3 comprises 16 residues. This chain's CDR3 is CASSRTSWQGDHTQYF. DNA of the CDR3: TGTGCCAGCAGCCGGACTAGCTGGCAGGGGGATCATACGCAGTATTTT.

The chain couples TRBV10-3 to TRBJ1-4; D unclear. Trimming took 8 bases from V and 7 from J, leaving 17 bases between them. The CDR3 totals 14 residues. The germline CDR1 and CDR2 sequences are ENHRY and SYGVKD. The CDR3 reads CAISAEGGREKLFF. In nucleotides, the CDR3 is TGTGCCATCTCGGCCGAGGGAGGGCGTGAAAAACTGTTTTTT.

This chain connects TRBV13 to TRBJ2-7, with 10 bases fitting TRBD2. V gave up 5 bases and J gave up 7 bases; unmatched junction bases: 11. The V gene's germline CDR1 is PRHDT and CDR2 FYEKMQ (reference sequence). The CDR3 is 15 amino acids. CDR3 sequence reads: CASSPSGRASREQYF. DNA of the CDR3: TGTGCCAGCAGCCCGAGCGGGAGGGCCTCTCGGGAGCAGTACTTC. Full variable domain (missing parts from reference TRBV13 and TRBJ2-7): AAGVIQSPRHLIKEKRETATLKCYPIPRHDTVYWYQQGPGQDPQFLISFYEKMQSDKGSIPDRFSAQQFSDYHSELNMSSLELGDSALYFCASSPSGRASREQYFGPGTRLTVT.

The rearrangement links TRBV6-2 or TRBV6-3 to TRBJ1-2; D ambiguous. Trimming removed 6 bases at V and 10 bases at J, with 12 bases between. This CDR3 spans 11 amino acids. Germline V gene data show CDR1 as MNHEY and CDR2 as SVGEGT. For the CDR3, the DNA is TGTGCCAGCAGCCCGGCTCTTTACTACACCTTC. Translated, it gives CASSPALYYTF.

The CDR3 reads CASSLETAKNIQYF. In DNA, the CDR3 is TGTGCCAGCAGCTTAGAAACTGCCAAAAACATTCAGTACTTC. The chain couples TRBV5-4 to TRBJ2-4; D uncertain. This CDR3 has 14 amino acids. The V gene lost 2 bases and the J gene lost 1 base, with 7 bases spanning the gap. The germline V gene encodes CDR1 SGHNT and CDR2 YYREEE (reference sequence). Together with reference TRBV5-4 and TRBJ2-4, the CDR3 gives the full variable domain: ETGVTQSPTHLIKTRGQQVTLRCSSQSGHNTVSWYQQALGQGPQFIFQYYREEENGRGNFPPRFSGLQFPNYSSELNVNALELDDSALYLCASSLETAKNIQYFGAGTRLSVL.

This rearrangement joins TRBV5-6 to TRBJ2-7; possible D gene TRBD2, 5 bases. Germline-derived CDR1 and CDR2 are SGHDT and YYEEEE. The CDR3 has 15 amino acids. V lost 3 bases, J lost 0 bases, and 13 bases lay in between. CDR3 sequence: CASSWVTGNSYEQYF. The CDR3 bases are TGTGCCAGCAGCTGGGTAACGGGGAACTCCTACGAGCAGTACTTC.

The chain's CDR3 is CASSSSTGGRTDTQYF. The CDR3 DNA reads TGTGCCAGCAGCTCCTCGACAGGGGGGAGGACAGATACGCAGTATTTT. This chain links TRBV5-4 with TRBJ2-3, with 9 bases aligning to TRBD1. The CDR3 covers 16 residues. Germline values: CDR1 SGHNT, CDR2 YYREEE (reference sequence). V lost 3 bases and J lost 3; bases outside the gene matches: 8.

The rearrangement joins TRBV7-9 to TRBJ2-2; 9 bases align to TRBD1. CDR3 length: 15 amino acids. Germline CDR1 reads SEHNR; CDR2 reads FQNEAQ (reference sequence). Losses at the gene ends were 6 bases for V and 1 base for J; bases not matched to a gene: 3. The CDR3 loop is CASSSGQGNTGELFF. Written as DNA, the CDR3 is TGTGCCAGCAGTTCGGGACAGGGGAACACCGGGGAGCTGTTTTTT.

CDR3 residues: CASNRDRAYEQYF. For the CDR3, the DNA is TGTGCCAGTAACCGGGACAGGGCCTACGAGCAGTACTTC. The chain carries TRBV2 and TRBJ2-7; TRBD1 agrees at 9 bases. CDR1 and CDR2 (germline): SNHLY, FYNNEI. Trimming cost V 9 bases and J 2 bases; bases outside gene matches: 5. The CDR3 contains 13 residues.

The CDR3 coding sequence is TGCGCCAGCGGACTAAGACTTGTTGAAAAACTGTTTTTT. This gives the protein CASGLRLVEKLFF. The rearrangement links TRBV4-1 to TRBJ1-4; D not certain. This CDR3 is built from 13 residues. Germline V CDR1 and CDR2: MGHRA, YSYEKL. Trimming removed 8 bases at V and 7 bases at J, with 14 bases between.

Ten or more counts support this clone. CDR3 in DNA: TGTGCCACCAGCAGAGATGAGCGCCCCAAAGTCATCTCCTACGAGCAGTACTTC. Encoded protein: CATSRDERPKVISYEQYF. The genes are TRBV15 and TRBJ2-7; D is ambiguous. In germline, CDR1 is LNHNV, CDR2 YYDKDF (reference sequence). The CDR3 contains 18 residues. V gave up 0 bases and J gave up 0 bases, with 18 bases separating them.

The CDR3 region is CASSFSGTGAYEQYF. In nucleotides, the CDR3 is TGTGCCAGCAGCTTTAGCGGGACGGGGGCCTACGAGCAGTACTTC. The chain recombines TRBV5-4 with TRBJ2-7; 8 positions match TRBD2. This CDR3 has 15 amino acids. The germline gives CDR1 SGHNT, CDR2 YYREEE (reference sequence). The trim removed 2 bases at V and 2 bases at J, leaving 6 bases unmatched.

The chain is built from TRBV7-9 and TRBJ2-7; 12 bases are shared with TRBD2. With 0 bases clipped from V and 3 bases from J, the junction kept 9 bases outside the gene matches. Germline loops: CDR1 SEHNR, CDR2 FQNEAQ (reference sequence). CDR3 length: 18 residues. CDR3 bases: TGTGCCAGCAGCTTAGCTTTTAGCGGACTAGCGGGATTCTACGAGCAGTACTTC. This gives the protein CASSLAFSGLAGFYEQYF.

This clone was detected a few times. The chain joins TRBV7-9 to TRBJ1-1; D call uncertain. Germline CDR1 and CDR2: SEHNR and FQNEAQ (reference sequence). There are 11 residues in the CDR3. CDR3 loop: CVVTGNTEAFF. DNA for the CDR3: TGTGTCGTCACGGGGAACACTGAAGCTTTCTTT.

This clone was observed once. This chain joins TRBV7-9 and TRBJ2-1, with TRBD2 matching 10 bases. Trimming removed 2 bases from V and 9 bases from J; junction bases left unmatched: 7. The CDR3 is 15 residues long. From germline, CDR1 is SEHNR and CDR2 FQNEAQ (reference sequence). CDR3 protein: CASSLTLAGEFEQFF. The CDR3, as DNA: TGTGCCAGCAGCTTAACTCTAGCGGGAGAGTTTGAGCAGTTCTTC.

The rearrangement links TRBV7-2 to TRBJ1-2; the D is unclear. V gave up 2 bases and J gave up 2 bases, with 15 bases separating them. CDR3 length: 16 amino acids. Germline V gene data show CDR1 as SGHTA and CDR2 as FQGNSA. CDR3 sequence (DNA): TGTGCCAGCAGCTTAACGCGGCAGTCTGGCAACTATGGCTACACCTTC. This codes for CASSLTRQSGNYGYTF.